This TCR beta chain comes out of a study of T-cell reconstitution after alpha-beta-depleted transplantation in children. Findings of the study overall: Reported findings indicate that, about two months after transplant, alpha-beta T cells came from several hundred expanded clones, which were derived from non-depleted graft cells.

This clonotype was detected a few times. Its antigen is unknown. Unique molecular identifiers featured in how the TCRbeta library was prepared. TCRdb used MiXCR to reprocess the PCR reads, holding one entry per CDR3 protein. Of almost 600,000 distinct CDR3 sequences listed, roughly 30% are singletons. This TCR was sampled from a boy younger than two with Wiskott-Aldrich syndrome, due to receive a stem cell transplant. The sample consisted of PBMCs, taken before TCRalphabeta/CD19-depleted stem cell transplant.

CDR3: CSARGPGTKGYTF. The CDR3 nucleotides read TGCAGTGCTAGAGGCCCAGGGACTAAAGGCTACACCTTC. J is TRBJ1-2 and V is TRBV20-1; tentative D call: TRBD1 (5 bases). The V gene lost 1 base and the J gene lost 8 bases, with 14 bases spanning the gap. The CDR3 extends over 13 amino acids. The germline gives CDR1 DFQATT, CDR2 SNEGSKA (reference sequence).